Below, 14 T cell receptor beta chains from the same sample are listed, as sequenced in a study of spatial heterogeneity in lung cancer (dated by TCRdb to between 2019 and 2020). Library preparation employed 5' RACE. This sample was sequenced with a NextSeq 500. Starting from the raw public reads, TCRdb applied fastp trimming at Q25, assembled clones with MiXCR and retained in-frame beta chains. Identical CDR3 proteins give one entry, which carries the most common genes and DNA. In all, the sample holds 20,000 to 25,000 distinct CDR3 sequences, and roughly 9% of those were seen once. The ten most abundant clones make up 7.7% of the sample. Explained via the paper, the time point label denotes: sample taken at primary tumor resection. Their recognized antigens are unknown. What the authors observed across the whole study: The number of expanded intratumoral alpha and beta TCRs correlated with the tumor nonsynonymous mutation count.

Sequenced material: lung tumor tissue, taken at surgery. Receptors were obtained from a male donor with early-stage non-small cell lung cancer.

This clonotype showed up many times. The rearrangement joins TRBV19 to TRBJ2-7; D ambiguous. Trimming cost V 7 bases and J 5 bases, with 3 bases left between them. Germline V gene lookup returns CDR1 LNHDA and CDR2 SQIVND (reference sequence). This CDR3 has 9 amino acids. The CDR3 reads CASKDEQYF. The CDR3 DNA is TGTGCCAGTAAGGACGAGCAGTACTTC.

This clonotype was seen more than once but under ten times. This sequence joins TRBV6-5 and TRBJ2-2; 9 bases are shared with TRBD1. Germline lookup yields CDR1 MNHEY and CDR2 SVGAGI. V shed 4 bases and J 8 bases; nucleotides not matched to a gene: 14. This CDR3 has 17 residues. The CDR3 coding sequence is TGTGCCAGCAGTTCCCGAACGGGACAGGGCTTGGGGGGGGAGCTGTTTTTT. Protein product: CASSSRTGQGLGGELFF.

This clonotype appeared many times. The chain recombines TRBV6-1 with TRBJ2-7; TRBD1 or TRBD2 may be the D gene (5 bases each). The germline V gene encodes CDR1 MNHNS and CDR2 SASEGT. The V gene lost 6 bases and the J gene lost 7 bases, with 19 bases spanning the gap. There are 14 residues in the CDR3. The CDR3, as DNA: TGTGCCAGCAGGAACCGGGGACCGCCCTTTGAGCAGTACTTC. Protein product: CASRNRGPPFEQYF.

This clonotype was recorded many times. The chain carries TRBV11-1 and TRBJ2-5; D gene unclear. The CDR3 sequence is 15 residues long. V lost 1 base to trimming and J lost 0 bases, with 9 bases between them. CDR1 is SGHAT and CDR2 is FQDESV in the germline V gene (reference sequence). The chain's CDR3 is CASSLGRLYQETQYF. CDR3 bases: TGTGCCAGCAGCTTAGGCCGGTTGTACCAAGAGACCCAGTACTTC.

This chain joins TRBV20-1 and TRBJ2-1; D possibly matches TRBD1 or TRBD2 (6 bases each). V lost 0 bases to trimming and J lost 0 bases, with 12 bases between them. The CDR3 contains 16 residues. Per the germline V gene, CDR1 is DFQATT and CDR2 is SNEGSKA (reference sequence). CDR3 in DNA: TGCAGTGCTAGAGACGGGGGCCCCAGCTCCTACAATGAGCAGTTCTTC. It encodes CSARDGGPSSYNEQFF.

This clonotype was seen ten or more times. The V and J genes are TRBV24-1 and TRBJ1-1; maybe TRBD1 (6 bases). V was shortened by 9 bases and J by 2 bases, with 15 bases between the two germline ends. The CDR3 has 14 residues. CDR1 is KGHDR and CDR2 is SFDVKD in the germline V gene. CDR3 in amino acids: CATPRQENNTEAFF. CDR3 coding DNA: TGTGCCACCCCAAGACAGGAGAACAACACTGAAGCTTTCTTT.

The V and J genes are TRBV11-2 and TRBJ1-5; no reliable D call. Trimming cost V 4 bases and J 6 bases, with 7 bases left between them. The CDR3 length is 12 residues. Per germline, CDR1 SGHAT and CDR2 FQNNGV. The CDR3 reads CASSWPGQPQHF. The CDR3 region has the DNA TGTGCCAGCAGCTGGCCCGGTCAGCCCCAGCATTTT.

This clonotype was counted at least ten times. This chain connects TRBV7-2 to TRBJ1-1; weak D call: TRBD1 (5 bases). The CDR3 sequence is 12 residues long. The germline V gene encodes CDR1 SGHTA and CDR2 FQGNSA. The V end was cut by 4 bases, the J end by 11 bases, with 14 bases between. The CDR3 is CASSSLGVQAFF. The CDR3 DNA reads as TGTGCCAGCAGCTCCTTAGGGGTTCAGGCTTTCTTT.

Ten or more counts support this clonotype. J is TRBJ2-3 and V is TRBV5-1, with D hard to call. The CDR3 covers 13 residues. Germline V gives CDR1 SGHRS, CDR2 YFSETQ. V shed 0 bases and J shed 6 bases, with 8 bases lying between them. CDR3 region: CASSLASVDTQYF. DNA for the CDR3: TGCGCCAGCAGCTTGGCCAGTGTGGATACGCAGTATTTT.

This clonotype was seen repeatedly, ten times or more. CDR3 coding DNA: TGTGCCAGCAGCTTAAGGAAGAGCAATCAGCCCCAGCATTTT. It encodes CASSLRKSNQPQHF. The gene calls are TRBV7-2 and TRBJ1-5, with D uncertain. The CDR3 runs 14 residues. V lost 2 bases and J 1 base, leaving 6 bases between the germline ends. In germline, CDR1 is SGHTA, CDR2 FQGNSA.

This clonotype was counted at least ten times. The V and J genes are TRBV5-1 and TRBJ2-1; 7 bases map to TRBD1. Germline V lookup: CDR1 SGHRS, CDR2 YFSETQ. The CDR3 contains 14 residues. V gave up 3 bases and J gave up 7 bases; unmatched junction bases: 7. The CDR3, as DNA: TGCGCCAGCAGCTCCGGACAGGTCAAGAATGAGCAGTTCTTC. It encodes CASSSGQVKNEQFF.

The sample holds many counts of this clonotype. This sequence joins TRBV7-9 and TRBJ1-3; D uncertain. Per the germline V gene, CDR1 is SEHNR and CDR2 is FQNEAQ (reference sequence). V was trimmed by 5 bases and J by 3 bases, leaving 8 bases between them. This CDR3 has 13 residues. The CDR3 sequence: CASSTSSGNTIYF. Written as DNA, the CDR3 is TGTGCCAGCAGCACGTCCAGTGGAAACACCATATATTTT.

This clonotype has a count of ten or more. This chain connects TRBV20-1 to TRBJ2-2, with no clear D. The CDR3 has 14 amino acids. Trimming took off 3 bases at V and 8 bases at J, with 16 bases between the two ends. The germline gives CDR1 DFQATT, CDR2 SNEGSKA (reference sequence). The DNA for the CDR3 is TGCAGTGCTAGTGTCCCTTTCGGTGTTGGGGAGCTGTTTTTT. It is translated as CSASVPFGVGELFF.

This clonotype has only one observation. The rearrangement joins TRBV6-1 to TRBJ2-1; possibly TRBD1 or TRBD2 for D (5 bases each). V dropped 1 base and J dropped 10 bases, with 14 bases sitting between them. The CDR3 spans 14 residues. Germline V gene lookup returns CDR1 MNHNS and CDR2 SASEGT. The CDR3 sequence: CASSEEGRRDEQFF. The CDR3 DNA sequence: TGTGCCAGCAGTGAAGAGGGCAGACGGGACGAGCAGTTCTTC.